The 22 T cell receptor beta chains reported below all come from one sample, sequenced in a study of CD8 T cells in ankylosing spondylitis. TCRdb re-analysed the 5' RACE reads in MiXCR, keeping a single row per CDR3 protein. The sample holds fewer than 250,000 distinct CDR3 sequences; 10% are singletons and the top ten take about 3%. The sequenced sample consisted of blood, either unsorted or a sorted T cell fraction (not recorded which). The receptors were gathered from a male donor with ankylosing spondylitis or in good health (not recorded which).

This clonotype was picked up a small number of times. The V gene is TRBV11-2, the J gene TRBJ2-5; 11 nucleotides align to TRBD2. Per germline, CDR1 SGHAT and CDR2 FQNNGV. V dropped 1 base and J dropped 1; count of bases not matched to a gene: 2. The CDR3 consists of 16 residues. The CDR3 sequence is CASSLGTSGSQETQYF. In DNA form, the CDR3 reads TGTGCCAGCAGCTTAGGGACTAGCGGGTCCCAAGAGACCCAGTACTTC.

The CDR3 region is CAWSVNSHYGYTF. DNA for the CDR3: TGTGCCTGGAGTGTTAACAGCCACTATGGCTACACCTTC. The rearrangement joins TRBV30 to TRBJ1-2; D gene unclear. Germline V lookup: CDR1 GTSNPN, CDR2 SVGIG (reference sequence). V was pared by 0 bases and J by 3 bases, with 8 bases between. The length of the CDR3 is 13 residues.

This clonotype was seen repeatedly, ten times or more. The gene calls are TRBV7-2 and TRBJ2-2, with a tentative D call TRBD2 (6 bases). Trimming stripped 2 bases from V and 2 bases from J, with 9 bases between. This CDR3 has 15 amino acids. Germline V gene data show CDR1 as SGHTA and CDR2 as FQGNSA. DNA for the CDR3: TGTGCCAGCAGCTTACCGCGGGGAAACACCGGGGAGCTGTTTTTT. This codes for CASSLPRGNTGELFF.

This clonotype was recorded many times. This rearrangement joins TRBV14 to TRBJ2-1; D is unresolved. CDR1 SGHDN and CDR2 FVKESK come from the germline V gene. Trimming shortened V by 0 bases and J by 9 bases, and 6 bases separated the two germline ends. The CDR3 is 12 amino acids. The CDR3 loop is CASSQDRSEQFF. The CDR3 DNA sequence: TGTGCCAGCAGCCAAGATAGAAGTGAGCAGTTCTTC.

The chain couples TRBV29-1 to TRBJ1-2; D is unresolved. Germline V lookup: CDR1 SQVTM, CDR2 ANQGSEA. Between the trimmed V and J ends, which lost 2 bases and 1 base, there was a span of 14 bases. CDR3 length equals 15 residues. The CDR3 region is CSVESQGPFNYGYTF. CDR3 DNA: TGCAGCGTTGAATCCCAAGGGCCGTTTAACTATGGCTACACCTTC. The full variable domain, with the rest looked up from reference TRBV29-1 and TRBJ1-2, is SAVISQKPSRDICQRGTSLTIQCQVDSQVTMMFWYRQQPGQSLTLIATANQGSEATYESGFVIDKFPISRPNLTFSTLTVSNMSPEDSSIYLCSVESQGPFNYGYTFGSGTRLTVV.

This clonotype was detected many times. The chain couples TRBV4-2 to TRBJ2-1; 9 nucleotides line up with TRBD2. Per germline, CDR1 LGHNA and CDR2 YNFKEQ. Trimming took 0 bases from V and 10 from J; bases not matched to a gene: 10. The length of the CDR3 is 16 residues. The CDR3 loop reads CASSQEWVAGVKEQFF. The CDR3 DNA reads as TGTGCCAGCAGCCAAGAATGGGTAGCGGGAGTTAAGGAGCAGTTCTTC.

This clonotype was detected only once. The V call is TRBV12-3 or TRBV12-4, the J call TRBJ2-3, with a tentative D call TRBD1 (5 bases). The J call is in doubt because the DNA end fits TRBJ1-5 better. The CDR3 runs to 16 residues. CDR3 residues: CASSIGKRGQRDTQHF. The CDR3 DNA sequence: TGTGCCAGCAGTATCGGAAAGCGGGGCCAGCGGGATACGCAGCATTTT.

With respect to this clonotype: This may be a read error, as it is one base from a much larger clone. The genes are TRBV20-1 and TRBJ1-2; TRBD1 is a possible D gene (5 bases). The CDR3 contains 15 residues. Per the germline V gene, CDR1 is DFQATT and CDR2 is SNEGSKA (reference sequence). CDR3 amino acids: CSTRPSLGGSYGYTF. CDR3 in DNA: TGCAGTACTAGACCTTCCCTGGGGGGATCCTATGGCTACACCTTC.

This clonotype occurred many times. This chain links TRBV12-3 or TRBV12-4 with TRBJ2-3, with 9 bases identical to TRBD2. V trimming: 4 bases; J trimming: 2 bases; junction bases outside the gene matches: 10. The CDR3 consists of 17 residues. CDR3 loop: CASSSGAQRGATDTQYF. The CDR3 DNA is TGTGCCAGCAGTTCCGGGGCCCAGCGGGGGGCCACAGATACGCAGTATTTT.

This clonotype turned up a few times. The rearrangement joins TRBV7-9 to TRBJ2-3; D remains ambiguous. There are 14 residues in the CDR3. V lost 5 bases, J lost 6 bases, and 15 bases lay in between. Looked up from germline, CDR1 is SEHNR and CDR2 is FQNEAQ (reference sequence). CDR3 sequence (DNA): TGTGCCAGCAGCCAACGGACCCTTACTGATACGCAGTATTTT. Translation: CASSQRTLTDTQYF.

This clonotype came up many times. This chain connects TRBV10-3 to TRBJ2-2, with D possibly TRBD1 on 6 matching bases. CDR1 is ENHRY and CDR2 is SYGVKD in the germline V gene. Trimming removed 0 bases from V and 8 bases from J, with 13 bases in between. The CDR3 runs 15 residues. The CDR3 protein is CAISESTQGEGELFF. Here the CDR3 DNA reads TGTGCCATCAGTGAGTCGACACAGGGTGAGGGGGAGCTGTTTTTT.

This clonotype appeared once. The J gene is TRBJ2-1, the V gene TRBV18; 8 bases fit TRBD2. With V trimmed by 6 bases and J by 8 bases, 9 bases remained unmatched. CDR3 length: 14 amino acids. CDR1 is KGHSH and CDR2 is LQKENI in the germline V gene. The CDR3 sequence is CASSPSGSRDEQFF. CDR3 nucleotides: TGTGCCAGCTCCCCAAGCGGGAGTCGGGATGAGCAGTTCTTC.

This clonotype was counted at least ten times. The rearrangement uses TRBV5-1 and TRBJ2-7; the D gene is possibly TRBD1 (6 bases). Germline assignment: CDR1 SGHRS and CDR2 YFSETQ. The length of the CDR3 is 14 residues. V lost 2 bases to trimming and J lost 2 bases, with 11 bases between them. The CDR3 sequence is CASSFDTGTYEQYF. The CDR3 DNA follows: TGCGCCAGCAGCTTCGACACAGGGACCTACGAGCAGTACTTC.

This clonotype was seen repeatedly, ten times or more. The chain uses TRBV10-3 and TRBJ1-1; D gene unclear. The CDR3 has 13 amino acids. Germline CDR1 and CDR2: ENHRY and SYGVKD. Trimming pared 0 bases from V and 10 bases from J, leaving 12 bases between. The CDR3 nucleotides read TGTGCCATCAGTGAGTCGGAAGTCGCGGGAGCTTTCTTT. Its protein is CAISESEVAGAFF.

This clonotype showed up many times. The V and J genes are TRBV6-1 and TRBJ1-1, with D unclear. Germline V gives CDR1 MNHNS, CDR2 SASEGT. The CDR3 is 13 residues long. V was shortened by 0 bases and J by 3 bases, with 5 bases between the two germline ends. The CDR3 region has the DNA TGTGCCAGCAGTGAAGCCCCTTACACTGAAGCTTTCTTT. Protein sequence: CASSEAPYTEAFF.

This clonotype occurred many times. The CDR3 sequence: CSVGVSSGNTIYF. The CDR3 nucleotides are TGCAGCGTTGGGGTCAGCTCTGGAAACACCATATATTTT. The chain carries TRBV29-1 and TRBJ1-3, with no clear D. CDR1 is SQVTM, CDR2 ANQGSEA, per germline. This CDR3 region has 13 residues. V shed 4 bases and J shed 0 bases, with 7 bases lying between them.

Comments on this clonotype: A read error may be the cause here, since a much bigger clone is one base away. The chain joins TRBV2 to TRBJ1-1, with no clear D. Per germline, CDR1 SNHLY and CDR2 FYNNEI. This CDR3 region has 13 residues. The CDR3: CASELELNTETFF. The CDR3 region has the DNA TGTGCCAGCGAGCTGGAATTGAACACTGAAACTTTCTTT.

This clonotype was seen repeatedly, ten times or more. The rearrangement uses TRBV12-3 or TRBV12-4 and TRBJ2-7; 8 bases fit TRBD1. The CDR3 contains 14 residues. V shed 7 bases and J 7 bases; nucleotides not matched to a gene: 12. The CDR3 is CASKPGQASREQYF. CDR3 sequence (DNA): TGTGCCAGCAAGCCGGGACAGGCCTCCCGGGAGCAGTACTTC.

This clonotype was picked up many times. This chain joins TRBV12-3 or TRBV12-4 and TRBJ2-3; TRBD2 matches 11 bases. The CDR3 covers 17 residues. V shed 4 bases and J 6 bases; nucleotides not matched to a gene: 12. The CDR3 here is CASSSQRLAGPADTQYF. Written as DNA, the CDR3 is TGTGCCAGCAGTTCACAACGACTAGCGGGGCCGGCGGATACGCAGTATTTT.

This clonotype was seen at least ten times. This chain joins TRBV7-2 and TRBJ2-7, with 13 bases that match TRBD2. This CDR3 comprises 17 residues. J was trimmed by 6 bases and V by 4 bases; bases with no gene match: 12. Germline assignment: CDR1 SGHTA and CDR2 FQGNSA. This CDR3 is CASSSITTSGRLSEQYF. The CDR3 region has the DNA TGTGCCAGCAGCTCGATTACGACTAGCGGGAGGTTAAGCGAGCAGTACTTC.

The CDR3 protein is CAWRGKSTGELFF. Here the CDR3 DNA reads TGTGCCTGGAGAGGGAAGTCCACCGGGGAGCTGTTTTTT. The chain uses TRBV30 and TRBJ2-2; no reliable D call. The CDR3 contains 13 residues. Germline CDR1 reads GTSNPN; CDR2 reads SVGIG (reference sequence). V dropped 3 bases and J dropped 4 bases, with 9 bases sitting between them.

The chain joins TRBV20-1 to TRBJ1-2; TRBD1 aligns across 7 bases. Germline V gene data show CDR1 as DFQATT and CDR2 as SNEGSKA (reference sequence). CDR3 size: 14 residues. V lost 3 bases and J lost 6; bases outside the gene matches: 10. CDR3 bases: TGCAGTGCTAGCCTAGAACAGGGGAAAGATGGCTACACCTTC. Amino acids: CSASLEQGKDGYTF.